This T cell receptor beta chain was obtained from a study of CD8+CD57+ T cells in acquired aplastic anemia. It was genomic DNA that served as the template for profiling TCR beta VDJ and CDR3. TCRdb re-called the reads with MiXCR, one entry per CDR3 protein. The sample holds 250,000 to 350,000 distinct CDR3 sequences; 56% are singletons and the top ten take roughly 1.3%. This clonotype was seen repeatedly, ten times or more. The patients chosen for sequencing had shown expansion of CD8+CD57+ cells (detected by flow cytometry). V shed 2 bases, J shed 8 bases, and the junction held 4 bases outside the gene matches. Germline lookup yields CDR1 SGHDT and CDR2 YYEEEE. There are 13 residues in the CDR3.

The J gene is TRBJ1-2, the V gene TRBV5-6, with 9 bases fitting TRBD1. Sequences were obtained from sorted CD4+, CD8+, or CD8+CD57+ T cells (not recorded which) from PBMCs. This clonotype was obtained from a human donor with aplastic anemia. The CDR3 loop reads CASSFDRGTGYTF. CDR3 coding DNA: TGTGCCAGCAGCTTTGACAGGGGGACGGGCTACACCTTC.